Listed below are T cell receptor beta chains from one sample, sequenced in a study of CD8 T cells in Susac syndrome. Each CDR3 protein gets one entry after TCRdb re-called the immunoSEQ multiplex PCR reads with MiXCR. Of around 280,000 distinct CDR3 sequences listed, 70% to 90% are singletons. The sample comprised CD8+ T cells from PBMCs. These receptors originate from a human donor with multiple sclerosis. CDR3s leave out the opening cysteine and the closing phenylalanine or tryptophan.

TRBV6-2/TRBV6-3	TRBJ2-3	ASSSTSGSADTQY
TRBV7-9	TRBJ2-1	ALSAGVTSSEQF
TRBV29-1	TRBJ1-2	SALGYT
TRBV7-2	TRBJ2-7	ASSPRGGQQVGEQY
TRBV4-2	TRBJ2-1	ASSQDPSGSEYNEQF
TRBV6-5	TRBJ1-1	ASSYGVKYTEAF
TRBV25-1	TRBJ1-1	ASKRTGKNTEAF
TRBV24-1	TRBJ2-5	ATSPGTETQY
TRBV27	TRBJ2-7	ASSLLGQVYEQY
TRBV20-1	TRBJ2-7	SAAGTGGHEQY
TRBV4-2	TRBJ1-1	ASSQVMNTEAF
TRBV27	TRBJ2-1	ASSLLGSSYNEQF
TRBV9	TRBJ2-2	ASSVGGDPGELF
TRBV5-5	TRBJ2-3	ASSFTYRGNTDTQY
TRBV7-9	TRBJ1-1	ASSPSVRVSEAF
TRBV5-4	TRBJ2-7	ASSFRAASLYEQY
TRBV28	TRBJ1-5	ASESDRATYSNQPQH
TRBV27	TRBJ1-1	ASSSRGTEAF
TRBV4-1	TRBJ2-2	ASSRGMVNGELF
TRBV5-8	TRBJ1-5	ASSLAQESNQPQH
TRBV7-9	TRBJ2-7	ASSPSAGAYEQY
TRBV6-1	TRBJ2-7	ASSEGLVVYEQY
TRBV15	TRBJ2-1	ATSREALGSYNEQF
TRBV28	TRBJ1-2	ASTEEKHYGYT
TRBV2	TRBJ2-1	AHHGLAARRSYNEQF
TRBV19	TRBJ2-7	ASSMGQGPYEQY
TRBV7-9	TRBJ2-1	ASSIGGKVYNEQF
TRBV29-1	TRBJ2-7	SVAPTGSSYEQY
TRBV10-3	TRBJ2-7	AISEFVYEQY
TRBV7-6	TRBJ2-7	ASSLRTGELSYEQY
TRBV15	TRBJ2-7	ATSGGTSGSSEQY
TRBV20-1	TRBJ1-1	SARSIVAVGGVGTEAF
TRBV27	TRBJ2-5	ASSLGSGRQETQY
TRBV14	TRBJ2-1	ASRLGTATDLAGGPYDEQF
TRBV27	TRBJ2-1	ASSFTSSRGPNEQF
TRBV3-1	TRBJ1-2	ASSQEDYRTSNYGYT
TRBV30	TRBJ1-5	AWSKLGPQH
TRBV14	TRBJ2-7	ASSQEWTSQQY
TRBV30	TRBJ2-1	AWYSGAAHNEQF
TRBV27	TRBJ1-1	ASSRGHTNTEAF
TRBV4-1	TRBJ2-1	ASSRPGQRPPEQF
TRBV29-1	TRBJ2-1	SVSDRGNNEQF
TRBV2	TRBJ2-1	ASRGRTGHNEQF
TRBV9	TRBJ1-4	ASSATGSTNEKLF
TRBV24-1	TRBJ1-2	ATNPDLTLYGYT
TRBV5-4	TRBJ2-7	ASSLLREASYEQY
TRBV19	TRBJ2-7	ASSILGSTYEQY
TRBV6-5	TRBJ2-7	ASATSLDNREQY
TRBV28	TRBJ2-1	ASSTLAGYNEQF
TRBV11-2	TRBJ2-7	ASSPGWPTLYEQY
TRBV27	TRBJ1-5	ASSFLQGAQPQH
TRBV10-1	TRBJ2-7	ASSESHTSGSYEQY
TRBV28	TRBJ2-5	ASSLRGFYRGETQY
TRBV20-1	TRBJ1-6	SAKNSPLH
TRBV4-1	TRBJ2-7	ASSFRLAAGTPYEQY
TRBV27	TRBJ2-7	ASSENLPYEQY
TRBV27	TRBJ1-1	ASSSTVNTEAF
TRBV7-9	TRBJ2-3	ASSLVGGLAGDAQY